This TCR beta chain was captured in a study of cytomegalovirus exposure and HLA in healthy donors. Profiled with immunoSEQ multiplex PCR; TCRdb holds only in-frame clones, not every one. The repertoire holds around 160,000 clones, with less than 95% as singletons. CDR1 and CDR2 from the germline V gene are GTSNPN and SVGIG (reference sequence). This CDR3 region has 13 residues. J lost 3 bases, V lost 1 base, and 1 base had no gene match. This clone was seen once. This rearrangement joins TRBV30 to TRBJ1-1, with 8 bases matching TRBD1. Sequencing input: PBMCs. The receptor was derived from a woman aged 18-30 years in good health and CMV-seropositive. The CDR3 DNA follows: TGTGCCTGGAGTGACAGGGGGGACACTGAAGCTTTCTTT. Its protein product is CAWSDRGDTEAFF.